The clone carrying this TCR beta chain is categorized as medium-sized. As yet, its antigen is unknown. Time point: sample taken at primary tumor resection. Individually, TCR cDNA molecules were each labelled with a unique molecular identifier. TCRdb used MiXCR to reprocess the 5' RACE reads, holding one entry per CDR3 protein. Altogether tens of thousands of distinct CDR3 sequences are present, approximately 4.8% being singletons, with the ten largest covering roughly 9.9%. This specimen belongs to a study of spatial heterogeneity in lung cancer. Study information: Raw-read counts averaged over ten per unique TCR and UMI combination. The study's findings and limits: One measure, the expanded intratumoral alpha and beta TCR count, tracked tumor mutation counts.

This receptor was obtained from a male donor with early-stage non-small cell lung cancer. The sample was lung tumor tissue, taken at surgery.

The CDR3 DNA is TGTGCCAGCCGCACACCGACAGTTTTCCACGAGCAGTACTTC. Encoded protein: CASRTPTVFHEQYF. The genes are TRBV28 and TRBJ2-7; D possibly corresponds to TRBD1 (5 bases). In germline, CDR1 is MDHEN, CDR2 SYDVKM. The germline V and J ends were trimmed by 8 bases and 5 bases, with 19 bases remaining between them. CDR3 length: 14 amino acids.